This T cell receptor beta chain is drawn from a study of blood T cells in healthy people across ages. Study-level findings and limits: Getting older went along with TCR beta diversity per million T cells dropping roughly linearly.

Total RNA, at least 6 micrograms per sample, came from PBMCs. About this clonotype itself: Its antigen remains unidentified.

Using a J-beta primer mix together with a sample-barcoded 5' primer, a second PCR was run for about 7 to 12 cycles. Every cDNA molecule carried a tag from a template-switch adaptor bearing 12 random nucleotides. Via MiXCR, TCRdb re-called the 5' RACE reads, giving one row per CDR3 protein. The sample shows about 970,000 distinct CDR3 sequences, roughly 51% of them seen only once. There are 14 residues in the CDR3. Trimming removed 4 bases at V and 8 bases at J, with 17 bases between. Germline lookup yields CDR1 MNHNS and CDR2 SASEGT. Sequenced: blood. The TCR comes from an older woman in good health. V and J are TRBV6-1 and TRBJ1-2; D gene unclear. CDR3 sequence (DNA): TGTGCCAGCAGTGTTTTAGAGCAGCTCTCCGGCTACACCTTC. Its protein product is CASSVLEQLSGYTF.